These T cell receptor beta chains were read from a single sample in a study of cytomegalovirus exposure and HLA in healthy donors. TCRdb keeps only in-frame clones here, not all; method: immunoSEQ multiplex PCR. The sample carries some 170,000 clones, about four fifths recorded once. The sequenced material came from PBMCs. The receptor source for this set is a woman aged 18-35 years in good health and CMV-seropositive. Both conserved end residues are part of each CDR3. Fields, in order: clone size, D gene, V gene, CDR3 protein. The D gene is left open where the match is weak. Expanded clones get a size class; other rows say once, few or many, or leave the size out.

NA,NA,TRBV6-1,CASSEGPGYYEQYF
NA,TRBD1,TRBV6-1,CASKGQGYSPLHF
NA,TRBD2,TRBV6-5,CASSGGAYNEQFF
NA,TRBD1,TRBV6-1,CASSVRDRRTEAFF
once,TRBD1,TRBV28,CASKTGGRYEQYF
NA,TRBD1,TRBV2,CASSVSTGALKSPLHF
NA,TRBD1,TRBV6-5,CASSQGTGGEQYF
NA,NA,TRBV27,CASSFSQRVTGELFF
NA,TRBD1,TRBV7-6,CASSLLGQGAQYSGNTIYF
NA,TRBD1,TRBV19,CASSFGTGDNSPLHF
NA,NA,TRBV2,CASSDNGLLLPNYGYTF
NA,TRBD2,TRBV7-2,CASSLLAGGPAYEQYF
NA,TRBD2,TRBV5-1,CASSGGGRITEEQFF
NA,NA,TRBV5-6,CASSFGGAEEDF
once,NA,TRBV30,CAWSADAGVNTEAFF
few,NA,TRBV4-1,CASSQALPEVGYEQYF
NA,NA,TRBV29-1,CSVRKRGSNLVKNTEAFF
NA,TRBD1,TRBV23-1,CARQRSGTGLSPLHF
NA,TRBD1,TRBV5-6,CASSFGTDYGYTF
NA,NA,TRBV11-2,CASSLASGSPLHF
NA,NA,TRBV25-1,CASSDRAGTGELFF
NA,TRBD2,TRBV30,CAWSVDGGATDTQYF
NA,NA,TRBV18,CASSPLPGGLGQPQHF
NA,NA,TRBV19,CASSSLFATENEKLFF
NA,TRBD1,TRBV7-3,CASSPPDRVRVTEAFF
few,TRBD1,TRBV2,CASSVNRGIEAGELFF
NA,TRBD1,TRBV7-2,CASSLWTGSYEQYF
NA,NA,TRBV19,CASSIESGWRQETQYF
NA,NA,TRBV6-5,CASSYWGSNNSPLHF
NA,TRBD1,TRBV28,CASLDRVIDTQYF
few,NA,TRBV2,CASTSGEQFF
once,TRBD1,TRBV19,CASSIQGDTEAFF
NA,TRBD1,TRBV4-2,CASSQDNRGSGTEAFF
NA,NA,TRBV4-3,CASSQSAGELFF
NA,TRBD1,TRBV29-1,CSARTGNGEAFF
NA,NA,TRBV27,CASSLWGGQPQHF
NA,NA,TRBV15,CATSRDSFMNTEAFF
once,NA,TRBV5-6,CASSRGMTSVGNGELFF
NA,TRBD1,TRBV19,CASNYRGRTDTQYF
NA,NA,TRBV7-2,CASSLITPSGVQPQHF
NA,TRBD1,TRBV5-1,CASSRDRGIYEQYF
NA,NA,TRBV5-8,CASSLSFGYEQYF
NA,TRBD2,TRBV27,CASRASGGPETQYF
once,NA,TRBV13,CASSLLSAASAFF
NA,NA,TRBV6-1,CASSGGQYTGELFF
NA,NA,TRBV2,CASRKPPAEKLFF
NA,NA,TRBV5-6,CASSLPGGNEKLFF
NA,NA,TRBV5-4,CASSAGVSYEQYF
NA,TRBD1,TRBV4-3,CASSPRQGSGANVLTF
NA,NA,TRBV4-1,CASSQDSPGLAYEQYF
NA,NA,TRBV18,CASSPDSTAFF
NA,NA,TRBV2,CASSGLDPQGIDEQYF
NA,NA,TRBV28,CASSLSQGGTEAFF
NA,TRBD2,TRBV28,CASSLVAGVLDTQYF